This entry describes one T cell receptor beta chain. CDR1 and CDR2 (germline): GTSNPN, SVGIG (reference sequence). V trimming: 0 bases; J trimming: 5 bases; junction bases outside the gene matches: 1. The CDR3 spans 12 residues. The assay was immunoSEQ multiplex PCR, and TCRdb's table has in-frame clones only and misses some. The sample records approximately 200,000 clones, approximately 89% being singletons. The data are from a study of blood T cell repertoires in COVID-19. The sequence came from a woman between 25 and 40 years old with acute or convalescent COVID-19. Sequencing was carried out using peripheral blood. The rearrangement uses TRBV30 and TRBJ2-7; TRBD2 aligns across 7 bases. The CDR3 region is CAWSVRGDEQYF. In nucleotides, the CDR3 is TGTGCCTGGAGTGTCCGGGGGGACGAGCAGTACTTC. Full variable domain (missing parts from reference TRBV30 and TRBJ2-7): SQTIHQWPATLVQPVGSPLSLECTVEGTSNPNLYWYRQAAGRGLQLLFYSVGIGQISSEVPQNLSASRPQDRQFILSSKKLLLSDSGFYLCAWSVRGDEQYFGPGTRLTVT.